This T cell receptor (beta chain) was observed in a study of beta chain features in type 1 diabetes. Broader study findings: All four CD4+ subsets from Type 1 diabetes patients carried moderately but significantly shorter TCRB CDR3s. Although PCR might favor shorter templates, it would do so equally in patients and controls.

Investigators reverse transcribed all isolated RNA, so they sequenced expressed TCRB transcripts. Sequenced by immunoSEQ multiplex PCR; TCRdb stores in-frame clones only, minus some. The sample carries about 360,000 clones, around 12% recorded once. Comments on this clone: As yet, its antigen is unknown.

Sorting produced populations that all topped 95% purity. The clonotype was recovered from a man aged 18 to 30 in good health. The sample taken for sequencing was naive CD4+ T cells from blood.

The CDR3 region has the DNA TGTGCCAGCAGACCGAGAAGGGGTAGCGGTGAGGAAAAACTGTTTTTT. This codes for CASRPRRGSGEEKLFF. This rearrangement joins TRBV28 to TRBJ1-4; TRBD1 might be the D (5 bases). Trimming left V 6 bases short and J 8 bases short, with 22 bases between. Per the germline V gene, CDR1 is MDHEN and CDR2 is SYDVKM. This CDR3 spans 16 amino acids.